This T cell receptor (beta chain) was identified in a study of blood T cells in healthy people across ages. Findings and limits, study-wide: Among long-lived donors, naive CD4+ cells were more numerous and diversity higher than in aged donors. Estimates of total diversity, which came from one million sequenced T cells, were considered to be underestimates. A roughly linear age-dependent decrease characterized TCR beta diversity per million T cells.

PCR was performed a second time for about 7 to 12 cycles using a sample-barcoded 5' primer and a J-beta primer mix. Tagging of each cDNA molecule was performed by a template-switch adaptor with 12 random nucleotides. TCRdb re-analysed the 5' RACE reads in MiXCR, keeping a single row per CDR3 protein. There are approximately 670,000 distinct CDR3 sequences in the sample; over 40% occur only once, and 30% lies in the top ten. The V and J ends lost 3 bases and 0 bases respectively, with 15 bases between them. The CDR3 is 15 amino acids. In germline, CDR1 is DFQATT, CDR2 SNEGSKA (reference sequence). About this clonotype itself: Its antigen remains unknown.

Sequenced: blood. The gene calls are TRBV20-1 and TRBJ2-7, with D perhaps matching TRBD2 (5 bases). This sequence was found in an elderly man in good health. CDR3 sequence: CSASPRLTSSYEQYF. For the CDR3, the DNA is TGCAGTGCTAGCCCCCGACTAACGAGCTCCTACGAGCAGTACTTC.